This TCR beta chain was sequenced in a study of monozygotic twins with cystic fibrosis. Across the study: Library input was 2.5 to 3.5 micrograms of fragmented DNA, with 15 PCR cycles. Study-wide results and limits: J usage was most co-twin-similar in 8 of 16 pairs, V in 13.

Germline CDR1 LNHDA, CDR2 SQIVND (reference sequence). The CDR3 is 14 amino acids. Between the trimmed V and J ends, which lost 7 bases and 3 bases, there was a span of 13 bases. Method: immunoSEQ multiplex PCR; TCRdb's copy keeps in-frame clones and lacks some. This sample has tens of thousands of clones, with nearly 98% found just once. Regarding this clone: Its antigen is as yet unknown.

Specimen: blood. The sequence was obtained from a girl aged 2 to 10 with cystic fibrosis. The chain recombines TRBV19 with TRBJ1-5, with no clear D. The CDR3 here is CASTIGRDNQPQHF. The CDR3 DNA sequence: TGTGCCAGTACAATCGGTCGAGACAATCAGCCCCAGCATTTT.